This T cell receptor beta chain was sequenced for a study of Graves' ophthalmopathy and Graves' hyperthyroidism (dated 2018 in TCRdb). With regard to the full study: Peripheral blood was collected at initial diagnosis, prior to any treatment. The study used TCR beta repertoire signatures to distinguish Graves' ophthalmopathy from Graves' hyperthyroidism and to predict progression to ophthalmopathy. In total, 135 blood samples were TCR-sequenced: some 40 ophthalmopathy, about 75 hyperthyroidism and roughly 17 hyperthyroidism-to-ophthalmopathy patients. To explore V-J signatures that separate ophthalmopathy from hyperthyroidism, a discovery set of fewer than 110 patients was enrolled, consisting of about 43 with ophthalmopathy and around 57 with stable hyperthyroidism. An independent validation cohort was composed of roughly 18 hyperthyroidism patients and around 16 patients who later progressed from hyperthyroidism to ophthalmopathy. In several hyperthyroidism patients, the T-cell repertoire of thyroid tissue was compared with the T-cell repertoire of blood. Following sampling, methimazole starting at 30 mg daily was administered to hyperthyroidism patients, and high-dose intravenous methylprednisolone was administered to ophthalmopathy patients. For training and testing, the roughly 100 patients in the discovery cohort were randomly divided in a 7:3 ratio.

V lost 3 bases and J lost 6 bases; the stretch between them is 14 bases long. The CDR3 goes from the cysteine to the phenylalanine over 14 residues. Only CDR3 DNA remains: 42 bases, in frame from the first base. Sequences KGHSH (CDR1) and LQKENI (CDR2) are obtained from the germline V gene. For repertoire sequencing, the TCR beta CDR3 regions were amplified from RNA transcripts. HTBI primers and the Qiagen OneStep RT-PCR kit were used in a first-round RT-PCR, which was followed by a second-round multiplex PCR, size selection and purification. Libraries were sequenced paired-end with 100 bp reads on an Illumina HiSeq2000. The authors processed their data as follows. SOAPnuke was used for read processing, and reads with adapters, uncalled bases, a mean Phred below 15, or no exact constant-primer or identifier match were discarded. High-quality paired reads were merged with COPE v1.2.5. Each unique nucleotide sequence was treated as a clonotype, and MiTCR v1.1 was used to align the clonotypes to the IMGT TRB V, D and J references. Only V-J combinations with frequency above 0.0001 were analysed, covering around 99% of repertoires. A TCR clonal expansion and chaos score per V-J combination was defined as the ratio of F50 clonal expansion to chaos observed in the TCRdist matrix. Welch's t-statistics and random forest were used to narrow the features down to more than 10 V-J combinations, which were then fed into a naive Bayes classifier. Thyroid-blood repertoire similarity was quantified with the Morisita-Horn index. TCRdb handled the public reads itself, with Q25 trimming in fastp and clone calling in MiXCR, and kept productive beta chains. A single entry per CDR3 protein holds the most common genes and DNA from its merged rows. TCRdb's processing, not the study's, gives the V and J calls here. A total of about 620,000 distinct CDR3 sequences appear in this sample, 22% of them only once. More than 5.5% of the sample goes to the ten largest clones.

A patient counted as having stable hyperthyroidism if there was no progression to ophthalmopathy within 18 months of follow-up. Hyperthyroidism patients were newly diagnosed, with disease duration under 2 months, and aged 18 to 65 years. Anyone with other autoimmune diseases, uncontrolled infections, pregnancy or lactation was excluded from the study. Diagnosis relied on clinical symptoms, serum thyroxine, TRAb, thyroid ultrasound and orbital computed tomography. Ficoll-Paque density gradient centrifugation was used to isolate PBMCs from approximately 10 ml of fresh peripheral blood. Total RNA was extracted using Trizol reagent, and RNA quality was checked on an Agilent 2100 Bioanalyzer. Beyond this particular receptor, the publication reports: Most of the expanded thyroid clonotypes with a frequency above 0.001 were also detected in blood, and it was suggested that the thyroid immune response may be reflected by blood repertoires. In cross-validation, the 13-signature model distinguished ophthalmopathy from stable hyperthyroidism with about 88% sensitivity and almost 83% specificity, and in the test set the corresponding values were about 80% and 75%. Sample size was not predetermined statistically, and investigators were not blinded to group allocation. In validation, the model predicted ophthalmopathy progression with more than 70% sensitivity and roughly 78% specificity; approximately 12 predicted patients were CT-confirmed with GO in a median of approximately six months.

This clonotype was found a few times. Its antigen remains unidentified. No much larger clone exists at a distance of one base, and base qualities are not known. The specimen sequenced was peripheral blood. This receptor was obtained from a woman under 30 with stable Graves' hyperthyroidism. Some clones in this sample may be carry-over from other donors' samples. Donor details come from another sample of the same person, matched by shared clones. The chain was built from TRBV18 and TRBJ1-2; the D gene is not confidently resolved. Here the CDR3 is given as CASSPSTSSHGYTF. DNA sequence: TGTGCCAGCTCACCCTCTACAAGTTCTCATGGCTACACCTTC. Reference TRBV18 and TRBJ1-2 proteins supply the regions before and after the CDR3; the full variable domain is: NAGVMQNPRHLVRRRGQEARLRCSPMKGHSHVYWYRQLPEEGLKFMVYLQKENIIDESGMPKERFSAEFPKEGPSILRIQQVVRGDSAAYFCASSPSTSSHGYTFGSGTRLTVV.